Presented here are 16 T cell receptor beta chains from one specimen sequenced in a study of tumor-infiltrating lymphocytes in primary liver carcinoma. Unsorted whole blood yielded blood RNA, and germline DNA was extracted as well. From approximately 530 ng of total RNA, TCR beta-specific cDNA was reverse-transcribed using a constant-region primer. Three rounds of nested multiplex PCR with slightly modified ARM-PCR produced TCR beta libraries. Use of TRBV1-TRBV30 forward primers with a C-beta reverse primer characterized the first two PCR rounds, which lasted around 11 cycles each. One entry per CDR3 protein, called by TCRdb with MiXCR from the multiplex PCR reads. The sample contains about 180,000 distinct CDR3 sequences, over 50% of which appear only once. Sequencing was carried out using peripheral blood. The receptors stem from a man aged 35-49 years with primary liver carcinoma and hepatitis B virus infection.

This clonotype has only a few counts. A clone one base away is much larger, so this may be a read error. CDR3: CASSPDSGGYEQYF. CDR3 nucleotides: TGTGCCAGCAGCCCTGACAGCGGGGGGTACGAGCAGTACTTC. V and J are TRBV11-1 and TRBJ2-7; TRBD2 matches at 9 bases. CDR1 and CDR2 from the germline V gene are SGHAT and FQDESV (reference sequence). The CDR3 is made up of 14 amino acids. Trimming at V came to 5 bases and at J to 4 bases, leaving 6 bases not matched to a gene.

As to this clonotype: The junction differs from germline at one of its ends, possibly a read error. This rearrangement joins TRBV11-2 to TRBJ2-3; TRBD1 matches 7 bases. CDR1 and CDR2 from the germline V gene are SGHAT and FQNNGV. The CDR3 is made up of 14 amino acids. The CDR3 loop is CAINFRDSTDTQYF. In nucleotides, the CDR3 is TGTGCCATCAACTTTCGGGACAGCACAGACACGCAGTATTTT. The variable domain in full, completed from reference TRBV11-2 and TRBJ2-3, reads EAGVAQSPRYKIIEKRQSVAFWCNPISGHATLYWYQQILGQGPKLLIQFQNNGVVDDSQLPKDRFSAERLKGVDSTLKIQPAKLEDSAVYLCAINFRDSTDTQYFGPGTRLTVL.

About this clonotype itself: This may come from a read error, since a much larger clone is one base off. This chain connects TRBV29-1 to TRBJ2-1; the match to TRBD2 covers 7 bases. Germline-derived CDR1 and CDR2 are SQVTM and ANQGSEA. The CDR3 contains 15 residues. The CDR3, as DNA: TGCAGCGTTGTAACTAGCGTCATCTCCTACAATGAGCAGTCCTTC. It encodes CSVVTSVISYNEQSF.

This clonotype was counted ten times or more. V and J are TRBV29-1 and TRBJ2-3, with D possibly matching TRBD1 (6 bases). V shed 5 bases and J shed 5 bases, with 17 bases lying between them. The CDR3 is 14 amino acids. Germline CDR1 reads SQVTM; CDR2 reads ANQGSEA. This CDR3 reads CSVNQRIGGDTQYF. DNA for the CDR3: TGCAGCGTTAACCAGCGGATAGGGGGAGATACGCAGTATTTT.

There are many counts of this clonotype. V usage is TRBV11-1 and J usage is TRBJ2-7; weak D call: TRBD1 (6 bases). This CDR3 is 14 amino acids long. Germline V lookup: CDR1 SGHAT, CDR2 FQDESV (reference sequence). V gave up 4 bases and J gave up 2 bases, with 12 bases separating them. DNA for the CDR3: TGTGCCAGCAGCTCCAGGGGCCCCCCCTACGAGCAGTACTTC. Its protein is CASSSRGPPYEQYF.

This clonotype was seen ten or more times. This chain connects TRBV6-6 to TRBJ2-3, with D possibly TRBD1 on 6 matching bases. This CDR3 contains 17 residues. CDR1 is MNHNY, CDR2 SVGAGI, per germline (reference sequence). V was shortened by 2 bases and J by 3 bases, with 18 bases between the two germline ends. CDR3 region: CASSYPLGRGRTDTQYF. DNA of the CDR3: TGTGCCAGCAGTTACCCCCTCGGCAGGGGAAGGACAGATACGCAGTATTTT.

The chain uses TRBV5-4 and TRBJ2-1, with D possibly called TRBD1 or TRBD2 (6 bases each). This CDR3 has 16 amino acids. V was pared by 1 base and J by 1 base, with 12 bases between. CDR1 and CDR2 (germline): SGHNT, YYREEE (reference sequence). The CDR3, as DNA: TGTGCCAGCAGCTTGTGGGGGGCATGGTCCTACAATGAGCAGTTCTTC. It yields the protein CASSLWGAWSYNEQFF.

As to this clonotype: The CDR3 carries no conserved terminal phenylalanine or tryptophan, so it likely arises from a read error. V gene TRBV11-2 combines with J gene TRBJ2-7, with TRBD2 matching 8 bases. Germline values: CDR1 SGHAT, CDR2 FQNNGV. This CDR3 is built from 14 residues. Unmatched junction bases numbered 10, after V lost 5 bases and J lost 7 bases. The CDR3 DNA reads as TGTGCCAGCAGCCCCGCGGGAGGCCTCCTGGAGCAGTACTCG. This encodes CASSPAGGLLEQYS.

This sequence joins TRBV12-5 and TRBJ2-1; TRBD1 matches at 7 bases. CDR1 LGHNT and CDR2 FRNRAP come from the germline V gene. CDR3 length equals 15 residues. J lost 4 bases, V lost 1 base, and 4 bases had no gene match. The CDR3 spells CASGLGQGAYNEQFF. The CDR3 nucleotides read TGTGCTAGTGGTTTGGGACAGGGAGCTTACAATGAGCAGTTCTTC.

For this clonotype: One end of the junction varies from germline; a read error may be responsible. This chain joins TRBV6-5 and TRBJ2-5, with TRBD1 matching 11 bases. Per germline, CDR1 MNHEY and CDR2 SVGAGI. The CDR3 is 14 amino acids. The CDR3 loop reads CASSWGQGGESQYF. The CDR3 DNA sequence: TGTGCCAGCAGTTGGGGACAGGGGGGAGAGAGCCAGTACTTC.

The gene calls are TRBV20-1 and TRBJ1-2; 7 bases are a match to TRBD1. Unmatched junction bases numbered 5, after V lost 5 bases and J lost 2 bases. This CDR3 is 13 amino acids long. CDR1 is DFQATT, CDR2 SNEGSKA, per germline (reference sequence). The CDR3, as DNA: TGCAGTGCTCCCCGGACAGGCAACTATGGCTACACCTTC. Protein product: CSAPRTGNYGYTF.

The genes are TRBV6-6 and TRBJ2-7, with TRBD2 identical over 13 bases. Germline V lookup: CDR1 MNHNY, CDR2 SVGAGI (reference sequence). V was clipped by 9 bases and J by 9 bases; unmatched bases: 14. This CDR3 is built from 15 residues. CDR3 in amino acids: CASSRTSGSLSGQYF. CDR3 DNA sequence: TGTGCCAGTAGCCGGACTAGCGGGAGTCTGTCCGGGCAGTACTTC.

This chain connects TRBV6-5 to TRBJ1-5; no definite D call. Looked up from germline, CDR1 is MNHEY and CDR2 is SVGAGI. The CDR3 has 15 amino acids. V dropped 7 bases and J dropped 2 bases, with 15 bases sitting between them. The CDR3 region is CASNSGIWGNQPQHF. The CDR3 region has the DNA TGTGCCAGCAACTCCGGCATCTGGGGCAATCAGCCCCAGCATTTT.

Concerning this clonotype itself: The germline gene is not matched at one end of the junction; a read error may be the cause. The CDR3 protein is CACSSRTSGRWYEQFF. The CDR3 nucleotides are TGTGCCTGCAGCTCCCGTACTAGCGGGAGGTGGTATGAGCAGTTCTTC. The chain combines TRBV11-2 with TRBJ2-1; 12 nucleotides match TRBD2. This CDR3 has 16 amino acids. Germline V CDR1 and CDR2: SGHAT, FQNNGV.

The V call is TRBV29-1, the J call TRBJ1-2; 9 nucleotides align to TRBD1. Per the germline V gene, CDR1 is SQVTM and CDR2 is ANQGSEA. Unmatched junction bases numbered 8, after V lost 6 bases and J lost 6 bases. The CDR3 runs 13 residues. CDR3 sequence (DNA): TGCAGCGTCGCCAGACAGGGGGAGGATGGCTACACCTTC. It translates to CSVARQGEDGYTF.

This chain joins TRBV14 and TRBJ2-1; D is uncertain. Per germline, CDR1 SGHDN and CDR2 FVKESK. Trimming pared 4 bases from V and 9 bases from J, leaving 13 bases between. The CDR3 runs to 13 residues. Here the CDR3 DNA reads TGTGCCAGCAGCCTAGACCATTTGAGTGAGCAGTTCTTC. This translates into CASSLDHLSEQFF.